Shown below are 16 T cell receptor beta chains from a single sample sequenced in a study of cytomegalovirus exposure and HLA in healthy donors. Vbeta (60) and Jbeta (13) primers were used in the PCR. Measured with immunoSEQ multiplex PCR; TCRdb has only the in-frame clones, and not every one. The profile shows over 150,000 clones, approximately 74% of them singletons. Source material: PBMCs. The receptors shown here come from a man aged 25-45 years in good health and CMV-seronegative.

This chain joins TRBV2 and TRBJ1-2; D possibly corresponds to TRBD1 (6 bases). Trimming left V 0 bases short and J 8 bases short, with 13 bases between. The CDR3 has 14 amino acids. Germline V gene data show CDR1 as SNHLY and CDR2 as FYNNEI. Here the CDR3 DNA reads TGTGCCAGCAGTGAAGCACAGGGCCTCGGGGGCTACACCTTC. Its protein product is CASSEAQGLGGYTF.

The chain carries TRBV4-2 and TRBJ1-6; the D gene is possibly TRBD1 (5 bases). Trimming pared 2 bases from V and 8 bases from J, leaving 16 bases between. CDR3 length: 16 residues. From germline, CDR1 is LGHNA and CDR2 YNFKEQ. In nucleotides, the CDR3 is TGTGCCAGCAGCCAAACCCGGACAAGCGATTATTCACCCCTCCACTTT. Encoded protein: CASSQTRTSDYSPLHF.

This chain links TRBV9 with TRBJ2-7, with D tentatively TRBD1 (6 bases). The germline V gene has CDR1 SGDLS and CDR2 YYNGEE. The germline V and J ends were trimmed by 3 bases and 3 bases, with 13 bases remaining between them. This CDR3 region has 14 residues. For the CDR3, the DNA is TGTGCCAGCAGCGGCCCCCGGGACAACTACGAGCAGTACTTC. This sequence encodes CASSGPRDNYEQYF.

For the CDR3, the DNA is TGTGCCAGTAGTTCGACAGGGGATGGTAATTCACCCCTCCACTTT. This codes for CASSSTGDGNSPLHF. This chain joins TRBV19 and TRBJ1-6; 8 bases map to TRBD1. The CDR3 runs 15 residues. The trim removed 5 bases at V and 6 bases at J, leaving 6 bases unmatched. The germline CDR1 and CDR2 sequences are LNHDA and SQIVND (reference sequence). Variable domain in full (rest from reference TRBV19 and TRBJ1-6): DGGITQSPKYLFRKEGQNVTLSCEQNLNHDAMYWYRQDPGQGLRLIYYSQIVNDFQKGDIAEGYSVSREKKESFPLTVTSAQKNPTAFYLCASSSTGDGNSPLHFGNGTRLTVT.

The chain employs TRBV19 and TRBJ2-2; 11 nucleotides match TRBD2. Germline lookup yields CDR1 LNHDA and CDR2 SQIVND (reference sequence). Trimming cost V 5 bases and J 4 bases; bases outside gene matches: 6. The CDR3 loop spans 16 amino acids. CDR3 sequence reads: CASSLTSGASTGELFF. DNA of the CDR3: TGTGCCAGTAGTTTGACTAGCGGGGCCTCCACCGGGGAGCTGTTTTTT.

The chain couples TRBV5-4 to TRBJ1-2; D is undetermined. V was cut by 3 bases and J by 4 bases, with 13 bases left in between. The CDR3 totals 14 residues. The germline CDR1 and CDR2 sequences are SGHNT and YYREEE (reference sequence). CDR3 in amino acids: CASSSDTVIYGYTF. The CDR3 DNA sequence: TGTGCCAGCAGCTCTGATACAGTGATCTATGGCTACACCTTC.

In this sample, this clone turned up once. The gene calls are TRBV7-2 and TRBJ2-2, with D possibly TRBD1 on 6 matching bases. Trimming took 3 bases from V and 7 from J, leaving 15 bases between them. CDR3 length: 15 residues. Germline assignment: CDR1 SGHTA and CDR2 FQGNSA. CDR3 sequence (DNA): TGTGCCAGCAGCTTTTCGTACAGGGCCGACGGGGAGCTGTTTTTT. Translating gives CASSFSYRADGELFF.

The CDR3 region is CASRHGDSPLHF. The CDR3, as DNA: TGTGCCAGCAGACACGGGGATTCACCCCTCCACTTT. This rearrangement joins TRBV7-9 to TRBJ1-6; D remains unclear. Germline lookup yields CDR1 SEHNR and CDR2 FQNEAQ (reference sequence). CDR3 size: 12 residues. V lost 6 bases, J lost 8 bases, and 8 bases lay in between.

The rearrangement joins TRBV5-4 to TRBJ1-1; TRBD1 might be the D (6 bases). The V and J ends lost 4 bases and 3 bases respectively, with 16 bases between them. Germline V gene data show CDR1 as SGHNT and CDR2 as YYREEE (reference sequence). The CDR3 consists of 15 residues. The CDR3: CASSTLQGPDTEAFF. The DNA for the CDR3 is TGTGCCAGCAGCACCCTACAGGGACCAGACACTGAAGCTTTCTTT.

The CDR3 is CASSPGSGGNVETQYF. DNA of the CDR3: TGCGCCAGCAGCCCGGGTTCAGGGGGCAACGTTGAGACCCAGTACTTC. The gene calls are TRBV5-1 and TRBJ2-5, with 8 bases aligning to TRBD1. Germline V gene lookup returns CDR1 SGHRS and CDR2 YFSETQ. This CDR3 is built from 16 residues. Losses at the gene ends were 4 bases for V and 5 bases for J; bases not matched to a gene: 13.

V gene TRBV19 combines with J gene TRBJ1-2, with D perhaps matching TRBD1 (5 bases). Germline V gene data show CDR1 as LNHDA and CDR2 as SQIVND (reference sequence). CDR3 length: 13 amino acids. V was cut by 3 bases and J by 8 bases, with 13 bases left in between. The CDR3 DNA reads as TGTGCCAGTAGTATTATTGGGACTGGAGGCTACACCTTC. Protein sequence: CASSIIGTGGYTF.

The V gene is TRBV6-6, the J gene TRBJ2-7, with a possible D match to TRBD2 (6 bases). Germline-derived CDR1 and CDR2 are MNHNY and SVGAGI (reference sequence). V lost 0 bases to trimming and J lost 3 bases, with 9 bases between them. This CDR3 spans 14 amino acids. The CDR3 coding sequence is TGTGCCAGCAGTTACTCCCCGGAGGGCTACGAGCAGTACTTC. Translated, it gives CASSYSPEGYEQYF.

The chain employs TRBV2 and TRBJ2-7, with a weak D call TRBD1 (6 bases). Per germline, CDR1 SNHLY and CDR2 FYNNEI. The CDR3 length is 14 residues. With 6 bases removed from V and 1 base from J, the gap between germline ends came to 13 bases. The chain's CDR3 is CASRGQASSYEQYF. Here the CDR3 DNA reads TGTGCCAGCAGGGGACAAGCCTCTTCCTACGAGCAGTACTTC. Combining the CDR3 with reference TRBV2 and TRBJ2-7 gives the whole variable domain EPEVTQTPSHQVTQMGQEVILRCVPISNHLYFYWYRQILGQKVEFLVSFYNNEISEKSEIFDDQFSVERPDGSNFTLKIRSTKLEDSAMYFCASRGQASSYEQYFGPGTRLTVT.

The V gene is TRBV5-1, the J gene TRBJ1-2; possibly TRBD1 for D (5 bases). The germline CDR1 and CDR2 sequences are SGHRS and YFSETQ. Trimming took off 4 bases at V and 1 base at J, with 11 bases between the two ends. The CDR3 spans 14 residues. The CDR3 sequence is CASSPTVLNYGYTF. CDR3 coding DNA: TGCGCCAGCAGCCCGACAGTCCTTAACTATGGCTACACCTTC.

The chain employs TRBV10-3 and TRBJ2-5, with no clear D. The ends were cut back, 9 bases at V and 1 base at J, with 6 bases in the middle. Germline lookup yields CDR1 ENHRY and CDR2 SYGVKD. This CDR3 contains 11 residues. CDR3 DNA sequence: TGTGCCATAGCCTCCCAAGAGACCCAGTACTTC. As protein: CAIASQETQYF.

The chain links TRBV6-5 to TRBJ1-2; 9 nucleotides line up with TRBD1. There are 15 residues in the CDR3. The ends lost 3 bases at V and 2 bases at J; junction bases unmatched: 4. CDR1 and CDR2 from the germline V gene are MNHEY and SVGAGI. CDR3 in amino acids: CASSYSGTGNYGYTF. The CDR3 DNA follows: TGTGCCAGCAGTTATTCCGGGACAGGGAACTATGGCTACACCTTC.